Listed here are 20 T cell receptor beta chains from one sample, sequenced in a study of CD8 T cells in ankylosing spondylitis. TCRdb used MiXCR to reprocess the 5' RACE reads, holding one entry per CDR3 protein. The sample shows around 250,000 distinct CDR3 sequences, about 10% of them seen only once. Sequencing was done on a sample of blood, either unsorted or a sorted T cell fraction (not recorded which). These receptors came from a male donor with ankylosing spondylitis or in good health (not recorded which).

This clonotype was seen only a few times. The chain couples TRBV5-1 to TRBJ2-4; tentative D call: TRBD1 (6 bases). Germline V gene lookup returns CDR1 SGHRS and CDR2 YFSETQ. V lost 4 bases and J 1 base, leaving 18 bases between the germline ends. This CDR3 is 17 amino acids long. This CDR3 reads CASSPGQLSLAKNIQYF. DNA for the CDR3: TGCGCCAGCAGCCCCGGACAGCTCAGTTTGGCCAAAAACATTCAGTACTTC.

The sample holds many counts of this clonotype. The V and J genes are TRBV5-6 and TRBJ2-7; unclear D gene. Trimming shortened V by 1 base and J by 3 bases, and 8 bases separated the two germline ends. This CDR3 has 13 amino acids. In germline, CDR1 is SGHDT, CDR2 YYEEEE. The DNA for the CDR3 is TGTGCCAGCAGCTTGACCCCGGGCTACGAGCAGTACTTC. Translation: CASSLTPGYEQYF.

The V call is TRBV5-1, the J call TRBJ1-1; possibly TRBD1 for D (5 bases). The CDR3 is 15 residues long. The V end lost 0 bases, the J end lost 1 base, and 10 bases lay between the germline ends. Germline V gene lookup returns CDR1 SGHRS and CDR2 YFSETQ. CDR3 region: CASSLGPGRNTEAFF. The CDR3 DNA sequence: TGCGCCAGCAGCTTGGGGCCAGGGAGGAACACTGAAGCTTTCTTT.

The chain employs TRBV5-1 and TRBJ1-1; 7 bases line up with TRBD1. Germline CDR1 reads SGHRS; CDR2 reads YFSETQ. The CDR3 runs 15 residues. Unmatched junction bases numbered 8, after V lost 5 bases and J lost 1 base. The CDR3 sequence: CASRGGGQSNTEAFF. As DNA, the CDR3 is TGCGCCAGCAGGGGAGGGGGACAGTCGAACACTGAAGCTTTCTTT.

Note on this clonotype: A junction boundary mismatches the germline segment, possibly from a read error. CDR3 nucleotide sequence: TGTGCCAGTACCCTTCGGGGGGTGCATCAGCCTCAGCATTTT. This codes for CASTLRGVHQPQHF. This sequence joins TRBV19 and TRBJ1-5; a possible D gene is TRBD1 (5 bases). Germline loops: CDR1 LNHDA, CDR2 SQIVND (reference sequence). The CDR3 is 14 amino acids.

Written as DNA, the CDR3 is TGTGCCATCAGAGCTAGTGTACGGATGGGCACCGGGGAGCTGTTTTTT. It codes for CAIRASVRMGTGELFF. V gene TRBV10-3 combines with J gene TRBJ2-2; no reliable D call. Trimming took off 6 bases at V and 4 bases at J, with 18 bases between the two ends. There are 16 residues in the CDR3. Germline V lookup: CDR1 ENHRY, CDR2 SYGVKD.

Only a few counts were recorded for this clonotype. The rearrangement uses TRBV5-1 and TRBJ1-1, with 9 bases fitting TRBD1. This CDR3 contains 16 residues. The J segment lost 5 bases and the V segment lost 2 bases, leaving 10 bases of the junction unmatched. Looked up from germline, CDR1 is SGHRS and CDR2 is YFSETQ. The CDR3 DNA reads TGCGCCAGCAGCTTTTCCTGGACAGGGGAAGTTACTGAAGCTTTCTTT. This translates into CASSFSWTGEVTEAFF. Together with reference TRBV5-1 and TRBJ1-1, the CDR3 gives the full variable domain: KAGVTQTPRYLIKTRGQQVTLSCSPISGHRSVSWYQQTPGQGLQFLFEYFSETQRNKGNFPGRFSGRQFSNSRSEMNVSTLELGDSALYLCASSFSWTGEVTEAFFGQGTRLTVV.

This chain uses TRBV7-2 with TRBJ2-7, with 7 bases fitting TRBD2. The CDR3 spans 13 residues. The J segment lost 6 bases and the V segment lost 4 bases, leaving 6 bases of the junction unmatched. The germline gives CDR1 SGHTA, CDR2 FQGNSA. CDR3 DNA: TGTGCCAGCAGCTCCCGACTAGCCGGCGAGCAGTACTTC. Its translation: CASSSRLAGEQYF.

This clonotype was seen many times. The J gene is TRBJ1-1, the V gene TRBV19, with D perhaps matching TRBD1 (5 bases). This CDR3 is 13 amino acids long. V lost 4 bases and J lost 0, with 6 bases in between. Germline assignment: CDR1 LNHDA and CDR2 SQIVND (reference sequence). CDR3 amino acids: CASSTTVNTEAFF. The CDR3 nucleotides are TGTGCCAGTAGTACGACAGTGAACACTGAAGCTTTCTTT.

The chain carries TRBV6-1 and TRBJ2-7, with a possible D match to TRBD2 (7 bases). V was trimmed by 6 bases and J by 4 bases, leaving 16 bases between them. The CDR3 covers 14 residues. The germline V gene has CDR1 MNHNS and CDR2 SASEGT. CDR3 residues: CASSPPGGVYEQYF. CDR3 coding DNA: TGTGCCAGCAGCCCTCCGGGGGGCGTTTACGAGCAGTACTTC.

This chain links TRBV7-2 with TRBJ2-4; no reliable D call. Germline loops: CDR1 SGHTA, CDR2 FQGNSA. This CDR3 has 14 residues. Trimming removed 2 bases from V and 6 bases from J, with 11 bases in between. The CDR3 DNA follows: TGTGCCAGCAGCTTAACGGGCGTTTCAAACATTCAGTACTTC. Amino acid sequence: CASSLTGVSNIQYF.

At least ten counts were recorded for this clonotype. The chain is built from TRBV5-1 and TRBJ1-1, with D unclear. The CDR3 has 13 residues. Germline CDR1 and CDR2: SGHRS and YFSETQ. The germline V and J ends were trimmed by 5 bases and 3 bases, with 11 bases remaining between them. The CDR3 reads CASRGLSDTEAFF. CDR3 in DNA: TGCGCCAGCAGGGGGTTGTCGGACACTGAAGCTTTCTTT.

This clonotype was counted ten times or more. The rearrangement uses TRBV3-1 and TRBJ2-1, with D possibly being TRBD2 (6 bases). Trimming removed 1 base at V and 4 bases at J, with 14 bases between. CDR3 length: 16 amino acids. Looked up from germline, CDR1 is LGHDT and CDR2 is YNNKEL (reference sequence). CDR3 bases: TGTGCCAGCAGCCAAGCCGCCGGGACTGGTTACAATGAGCAGTTCTTC. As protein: CASSQAAGTGYNEQFF.

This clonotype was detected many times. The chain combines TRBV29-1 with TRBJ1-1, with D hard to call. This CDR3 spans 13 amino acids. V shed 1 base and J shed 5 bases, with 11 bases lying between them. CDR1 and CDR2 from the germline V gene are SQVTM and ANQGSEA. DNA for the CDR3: TGCAGCGTTGAAGTTGGAGGTAGGACTGAAGCTTTCTTT. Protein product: CSVEVGGRTEAFF. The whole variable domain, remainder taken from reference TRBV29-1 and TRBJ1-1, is SAVISQKPSRDICQRGTSLTIQCQVDSQVTMMFWYRQQPGQSLTLIATANQGSEATYESGFVIDKFPISRPNLTFSTLTVSNMSPEDSSIYLCSVEVGGRTEAFFGQGTRLTVV.

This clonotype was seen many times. Written as DNA, the CDR3 is TGCGCCAGCAGCTTGGTCCTAGCGGGACACGAGCAGTACTTC. Its translation: CASSLVLAGHEQYF. The chain uses TRBV5-1 and TRBJ2-7; 9 positions match TRBD2. Germline CDR1 SGHRS, CDR2 YFSETQ. V was pared by 0 bases and J by 5 bases, with 3 bases of the junction left unmatched. There are 14 residues in the CDR3.

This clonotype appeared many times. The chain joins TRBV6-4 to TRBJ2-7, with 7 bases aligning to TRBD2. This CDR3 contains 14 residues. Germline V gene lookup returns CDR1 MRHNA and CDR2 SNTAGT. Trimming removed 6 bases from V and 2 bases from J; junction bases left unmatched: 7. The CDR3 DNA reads TGTGCCAGCAGCCTAGCGGCGGGAGCCTACGAGCAGTACTTC. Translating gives CASSLAAGAYEQYF.

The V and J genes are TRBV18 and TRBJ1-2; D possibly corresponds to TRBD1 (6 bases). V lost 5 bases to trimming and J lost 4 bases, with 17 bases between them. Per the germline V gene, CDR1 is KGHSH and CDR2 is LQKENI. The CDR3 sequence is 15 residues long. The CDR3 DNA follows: TGTGCCAGCTCAGACAACACCGGGACATCCTATGGCTACACCTTC. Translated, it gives CASSDNTGTSYGYTF.

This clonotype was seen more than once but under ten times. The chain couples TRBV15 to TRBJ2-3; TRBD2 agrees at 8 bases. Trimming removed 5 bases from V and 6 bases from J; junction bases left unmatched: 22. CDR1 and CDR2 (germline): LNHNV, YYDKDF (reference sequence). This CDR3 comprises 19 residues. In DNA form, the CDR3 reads TGTGCCACCAGCCCCCTCCTAGCGGGCCGCTCCCTTGATGTCGATACGCAGTATTTT. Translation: CATSPLLAGRSLDVDTQYF.

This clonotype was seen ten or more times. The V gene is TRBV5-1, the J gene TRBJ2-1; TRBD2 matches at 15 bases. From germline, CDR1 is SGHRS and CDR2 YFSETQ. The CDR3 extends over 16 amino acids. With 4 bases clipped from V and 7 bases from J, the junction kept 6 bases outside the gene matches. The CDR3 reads CASSPGLAGGGNEQFF. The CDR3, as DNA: TGCGCCAGCAGCCCGGGACTAGCGGGAGGCGGAAATGAGCAGTTCTTC.

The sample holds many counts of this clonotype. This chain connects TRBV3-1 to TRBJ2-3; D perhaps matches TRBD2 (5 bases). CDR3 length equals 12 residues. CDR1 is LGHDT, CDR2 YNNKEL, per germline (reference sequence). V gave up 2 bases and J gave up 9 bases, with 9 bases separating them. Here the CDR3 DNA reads TGTGCCAGCAGCCAACGGGGATTCACGCAGTATTTT. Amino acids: CASSQRGFTQYF.